This TCR beta chain was documented in a study of metastatic and nonmetastatic thyroid tumors. Each patient went into thyroid surgery without having received any treatment. Using MiXCR, TCRdb re-called clones from the PCR reads. Of tens of thousands of clones listed, roughly 19% are singletons. In its sample, this clone was seen many times. Per germline, CDR1 DFQATT and CDR2 SNEGSKA (reference sequence). This CDR3 has 12 amino acids. V lost 0 bases and J 8 bases, leaving 10 bases between the germline ends. The sequenced sample consisted of blood. This receptor was identified in a female donor with papillary thyroid cancer or a benign thyroid nodule (not recorded which). Some clones in this sample may be carry-over from other donors' samples. V gene TRBV20-1 combines with J gene TRBJ1-2; D unclear. The CDR3 sequence is CSARDGLLGYTF. The DNA of the CDR3 is TGCAGTGCTAGAGATGGGCTACTCGGCTACACCTTC.